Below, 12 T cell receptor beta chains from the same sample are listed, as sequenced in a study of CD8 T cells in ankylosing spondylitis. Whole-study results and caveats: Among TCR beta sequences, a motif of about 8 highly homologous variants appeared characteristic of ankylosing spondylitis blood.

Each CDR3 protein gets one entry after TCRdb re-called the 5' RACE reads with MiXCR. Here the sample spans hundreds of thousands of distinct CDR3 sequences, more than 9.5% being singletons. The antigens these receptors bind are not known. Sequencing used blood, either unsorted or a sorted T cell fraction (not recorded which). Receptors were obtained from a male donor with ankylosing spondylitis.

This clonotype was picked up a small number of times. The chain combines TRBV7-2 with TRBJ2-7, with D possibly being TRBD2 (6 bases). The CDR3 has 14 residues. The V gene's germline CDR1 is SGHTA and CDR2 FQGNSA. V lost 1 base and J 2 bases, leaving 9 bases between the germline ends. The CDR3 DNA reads TGTGCCAGCAGCTTAGAGCCGGGGGCCTACGAGCAGTACGTC. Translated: CASSLEPGAYEQYV.

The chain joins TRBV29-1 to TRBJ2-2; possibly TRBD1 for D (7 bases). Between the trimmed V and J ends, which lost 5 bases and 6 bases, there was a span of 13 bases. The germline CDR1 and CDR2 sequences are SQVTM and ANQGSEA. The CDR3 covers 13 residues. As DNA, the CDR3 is TGCAGCGTTCGCCAGGGGGGCGCCGGGGAGCTGTTTTTT. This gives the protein CSVRQGGAGELFF.

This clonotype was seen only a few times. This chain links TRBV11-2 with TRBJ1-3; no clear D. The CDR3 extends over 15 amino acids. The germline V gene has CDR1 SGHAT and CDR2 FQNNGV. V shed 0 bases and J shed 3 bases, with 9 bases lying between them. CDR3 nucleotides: TGTGCCAGCAGCTTAGATCCTGGAGTTGGAAACACCATATATTTT. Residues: CASSLDPGVGNTIYF.

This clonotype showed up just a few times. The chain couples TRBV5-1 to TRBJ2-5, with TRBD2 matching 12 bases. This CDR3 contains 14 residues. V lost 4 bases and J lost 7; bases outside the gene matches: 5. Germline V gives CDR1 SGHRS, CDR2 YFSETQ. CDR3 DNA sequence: TGCGCCAGCAGCCCGGGACTAGCGGGTTGGACCCAGTACTTC. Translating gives CASSPGLAGWTQYF.

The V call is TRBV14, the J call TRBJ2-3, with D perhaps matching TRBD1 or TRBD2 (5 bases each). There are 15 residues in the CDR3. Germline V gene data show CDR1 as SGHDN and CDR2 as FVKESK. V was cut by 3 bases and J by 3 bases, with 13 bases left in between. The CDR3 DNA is TGTGCCAGCAGCCACGAGGGTGAGGGGACAGATACGCAGTATTTT. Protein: CASSHEGEGTDTQYF. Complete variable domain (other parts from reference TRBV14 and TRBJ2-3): EAGVTQFPSHSVIEKGQTVTLRCDPISGHDNLYWYRRVMGKEIKFLLHFVKESKQDESGMPNNRFLAERTGGTYSTLKVQPAELEDSGVYFCASSHEGEGTDTQYFGPGTRLTVL.

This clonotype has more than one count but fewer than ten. The CDR3 region is CASSTFPGQGNTEAFF. The CDR3 DNA is TGCGCCAGCAGTACCTTCCCGGGACAGGGGAACACTGAAGCTTTCTTT. The chain employs TRBV10-2 and TRBJ1-1, with 9 bases identical to TRBD1. In germline, CDR1 is WSHSY, CDR2 SAAADI. This CDR3 has 16 residues. J was trimmed by 1 base and V by 5 bases; bases with no gene match: 8.

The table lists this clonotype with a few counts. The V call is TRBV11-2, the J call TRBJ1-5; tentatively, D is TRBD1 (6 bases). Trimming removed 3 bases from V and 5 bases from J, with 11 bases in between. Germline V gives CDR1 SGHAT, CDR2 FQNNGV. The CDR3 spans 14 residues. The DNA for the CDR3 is TGTGCCAGCAGCTTGGACGGGGGCGATCAGCCCCAGCATTTT. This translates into CASSLDGGDQPQHF. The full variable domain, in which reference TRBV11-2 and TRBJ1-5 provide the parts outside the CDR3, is EAGVAQSPRYKIIEKRQSVAFWCNPISGHATLYWYQQILGQGPKLLIQFQNNGVVDDSQLPKDRFSAERLKGVDSTLKIQPAKLEDSAVYLCASSLDGGDQPQHFGDGTRLSIL.

The CDR3 region has the DNA TGTGCCAGCAGCCCAATAAGGACGGGAAGGGGAAGCAATCAGCCCCAGCATTTT. This translates into CASSPIRTGRGSNQPQHF. This chain links TRBV7-8 with TRBJ1-5, with a weak D call TRBD1 (5 bases). CDR1 is SGHVS and CDR2 is FQNEAQ in the germline V gene. The germline V and J ends were trimmed by 5 bases and 1 base, with 21 bases remaining between them. The CDR3 is 18 residues long.

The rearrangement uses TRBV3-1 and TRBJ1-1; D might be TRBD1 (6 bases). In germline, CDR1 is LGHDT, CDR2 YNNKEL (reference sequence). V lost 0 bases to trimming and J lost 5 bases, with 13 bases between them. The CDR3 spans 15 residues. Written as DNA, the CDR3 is TGTGCCAGCAGCCAAGAGAATTTAGGGGGGACTGAAGCTTTCTTT. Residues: CASSQENLGGTEAFF.

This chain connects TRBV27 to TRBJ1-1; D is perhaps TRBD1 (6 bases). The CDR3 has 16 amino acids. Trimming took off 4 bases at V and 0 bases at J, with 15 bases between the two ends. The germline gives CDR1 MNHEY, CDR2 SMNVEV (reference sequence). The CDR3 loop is CASSWSRGEVNTEAFF. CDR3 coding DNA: TGTGCCAGCAGTTGGAGCAGGGGTGAGGTGAACACTGAAGCTTTCTTT.

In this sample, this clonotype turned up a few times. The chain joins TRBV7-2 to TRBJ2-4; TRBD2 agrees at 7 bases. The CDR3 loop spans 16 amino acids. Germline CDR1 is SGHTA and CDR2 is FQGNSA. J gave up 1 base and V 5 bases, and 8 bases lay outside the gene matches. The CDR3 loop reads CASSGQDSGAKNIQYF. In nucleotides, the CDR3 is TGTGCCAGCAGCGGTCAGGATAGCGGGGCCAAAAACATTCAGTACTTC.

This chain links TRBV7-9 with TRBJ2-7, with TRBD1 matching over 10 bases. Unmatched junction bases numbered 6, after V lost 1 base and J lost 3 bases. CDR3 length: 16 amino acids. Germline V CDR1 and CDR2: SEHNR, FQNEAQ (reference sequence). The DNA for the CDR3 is TGTGCCAGCAGCTTAGTGGGGACAGGGGTCCGCTACGAGCAGTACTTC. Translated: CASSLVGTGVRYEQYF. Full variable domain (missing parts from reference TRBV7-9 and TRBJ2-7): DTGVSQNPRHKITKRGQNVTFRCDPISEHNRLYWYRQTLGQGPEFLTYFQNEAQLEKSRLLSDRFSAERPKGSFSTLEIQRTEQGDSAMYLCASSLVGTGVRYEQYFGPGTRLTVT.